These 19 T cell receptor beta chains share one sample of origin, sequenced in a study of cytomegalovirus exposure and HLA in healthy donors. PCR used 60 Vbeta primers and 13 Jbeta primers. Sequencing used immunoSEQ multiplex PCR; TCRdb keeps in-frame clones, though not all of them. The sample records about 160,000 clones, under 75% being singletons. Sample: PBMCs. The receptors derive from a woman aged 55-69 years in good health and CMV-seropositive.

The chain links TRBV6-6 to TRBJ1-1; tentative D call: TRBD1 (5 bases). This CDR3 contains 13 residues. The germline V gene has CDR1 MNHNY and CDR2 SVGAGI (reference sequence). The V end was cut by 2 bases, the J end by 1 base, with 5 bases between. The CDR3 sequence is CASSYQGNTEAFF. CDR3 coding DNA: TGTGCCAGCAGTTACCAGGGGAACACTGAAGCTTTCTTT.

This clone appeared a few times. Here the CDR3 reads CASSLVAGSNTEAFF. The CDR3 nucleotides are TGTGCCAGCAGCTTAGTGGCAGGTTCGAACACTGAAGCTTTCTTT. V and J are TRBV11-2 and TRBJ1-1; D is undetermined. V dropped 1 base and J dropped 1 base, with 10 bases sitting between them. CDR3 size: 15 residues. CDR1 and CDR2 from the germline V gene are SGHAT and FQNNGV. The variable domain in full, with the rest retrieved from reference TRBV11-2 and TRBJ1-1, is EAGVAQSPRYKIIEKRQSVAFWCNPISGHATLYWYQQILGQGPKLLIQFQNNGVVDDSQLPKDRFSAERLKGVDSTLKIQPAKLEDSAVYLCASSLVAGSNTEAFFGQGTRLTVV.

CDR3 nucleotides: TGTGCCAGCAGCTTATTGACAGGGGTGGAAAAACTGTTTTTT. This codes for CASSLLTGVEKLFF. The rearrangement links TRBV7-2 to TRBJ1-4; 8 bases agree with TRBD1. The CDR3 covers 14 residues. Germline values: CDR1 SGHTA, CDR2 FQGNSA. Trimming cost V 2 bases and J 8 bases; bases outside gene matches: 4.

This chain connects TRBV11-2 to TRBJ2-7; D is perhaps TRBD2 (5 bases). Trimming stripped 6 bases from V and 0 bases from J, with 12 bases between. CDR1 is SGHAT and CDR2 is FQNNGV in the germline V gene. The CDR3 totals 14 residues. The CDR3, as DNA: TGTGCCAGCAGTTCCATGGGGAGCTCCTACGAGCAGTACTTC. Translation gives CASSSMGSSYEQYF.

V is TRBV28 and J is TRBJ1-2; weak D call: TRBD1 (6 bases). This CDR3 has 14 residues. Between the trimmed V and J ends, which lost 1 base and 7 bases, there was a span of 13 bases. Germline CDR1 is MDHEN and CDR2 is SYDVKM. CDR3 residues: CASSLFGQPRGYTF. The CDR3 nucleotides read TGTGCCAGCAGTTTATTTGGACAGCCTCGTGGCTACACCTTC.

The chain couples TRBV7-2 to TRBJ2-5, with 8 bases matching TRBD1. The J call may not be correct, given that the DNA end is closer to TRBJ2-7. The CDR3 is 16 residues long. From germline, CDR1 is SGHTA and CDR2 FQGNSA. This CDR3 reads CASSWMGQAASYEQYF. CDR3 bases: TGTGCCAGCAGCTGGATGGGACAGGCCGCCTCCTACGAGCAGTACTTC.

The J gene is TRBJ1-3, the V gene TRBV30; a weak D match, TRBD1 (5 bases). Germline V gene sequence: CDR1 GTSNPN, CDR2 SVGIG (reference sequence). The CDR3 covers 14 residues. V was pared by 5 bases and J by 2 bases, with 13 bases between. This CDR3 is CAWSQGRAGNTIYF. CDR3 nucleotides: TGTGCCTGGTCCCAGGGTAGGGCTGGAAACACCATATATTTT.

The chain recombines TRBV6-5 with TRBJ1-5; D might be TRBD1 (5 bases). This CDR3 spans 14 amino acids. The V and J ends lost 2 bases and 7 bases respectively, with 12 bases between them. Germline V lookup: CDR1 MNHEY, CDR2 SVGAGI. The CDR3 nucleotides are TGTGCCAGCAGTTACGGGGCAGGGATGCAGCCCCAGCATTTT. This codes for CASSYGAGMQPQHF.

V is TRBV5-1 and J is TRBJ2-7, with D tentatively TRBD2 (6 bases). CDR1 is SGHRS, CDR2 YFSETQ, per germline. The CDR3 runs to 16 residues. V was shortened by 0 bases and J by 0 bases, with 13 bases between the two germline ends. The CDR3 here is CASSLAGGFSSYEQYF. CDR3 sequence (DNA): TGCGCCAGCAGCTTGGCCGGAGGGTTTAGCTCCTACGAGCAGTACTTC.

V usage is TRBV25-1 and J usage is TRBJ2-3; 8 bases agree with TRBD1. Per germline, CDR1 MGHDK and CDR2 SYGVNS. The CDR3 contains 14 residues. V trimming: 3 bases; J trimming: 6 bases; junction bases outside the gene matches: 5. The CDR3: CASSDAYRGDTQYF. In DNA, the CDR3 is TGTGCCAGCAGTGACGCGTACAGGGGGGATACGCAGTATTTT.

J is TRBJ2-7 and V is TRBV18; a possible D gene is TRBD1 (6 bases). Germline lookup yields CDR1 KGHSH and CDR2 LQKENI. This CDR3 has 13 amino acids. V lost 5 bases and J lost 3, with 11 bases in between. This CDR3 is CASSRDTDYEQYF. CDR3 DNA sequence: TGTGCCAGCTCAAGGGACACGGACTACGAGCAGTACTTC.

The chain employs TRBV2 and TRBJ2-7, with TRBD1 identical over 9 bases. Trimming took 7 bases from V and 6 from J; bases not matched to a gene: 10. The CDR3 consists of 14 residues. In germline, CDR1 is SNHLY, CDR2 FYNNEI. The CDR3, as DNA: TGTGCCAGCATCTTCCGACAGGGGGGAGGCGAGCAGTACTTC. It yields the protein CASIFRQGGGEQYF.

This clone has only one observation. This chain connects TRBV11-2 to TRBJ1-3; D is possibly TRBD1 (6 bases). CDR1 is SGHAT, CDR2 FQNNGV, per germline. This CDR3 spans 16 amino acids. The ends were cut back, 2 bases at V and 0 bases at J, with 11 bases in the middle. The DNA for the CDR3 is TGTGCCAGCAGCTTAAATGGGGGCCACTCTGGAAACACCATATATTTT. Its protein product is CASSLNGGHSGNTIYF.

CDR3 DNA: TGTGCCGGATCAGGGTATAGTGAGAACACTGAAGCTTTCTTT. Its protein product is CAGSGYSENTEAFF. The genes are TRBV28 and TRBJ1-1, with D maybe TRBD1 (5 bases). The CDR3 extends over 14 amino acids. V dropped 11 bases and J dropped 1 base, with 17 bases sitting between them. Germline values: CDR1 MDHEN, CDR2 SYDVKM.

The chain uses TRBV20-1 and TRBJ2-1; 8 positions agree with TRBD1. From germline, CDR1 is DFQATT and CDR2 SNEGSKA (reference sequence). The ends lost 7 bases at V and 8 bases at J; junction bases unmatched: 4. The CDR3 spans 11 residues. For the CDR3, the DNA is TGCAGTGGGAACAGGGGGGATGAGCAGTTCTTC. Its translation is CSGNRGDEQFF.

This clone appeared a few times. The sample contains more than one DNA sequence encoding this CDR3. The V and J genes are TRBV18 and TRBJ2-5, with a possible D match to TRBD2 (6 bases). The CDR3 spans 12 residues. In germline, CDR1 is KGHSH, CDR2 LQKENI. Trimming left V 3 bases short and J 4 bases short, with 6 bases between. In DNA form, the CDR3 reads TGTGCCAGCTCACCGGGGGGAGAGACCCAGTACTTC. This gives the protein CASSPGGETQYF.

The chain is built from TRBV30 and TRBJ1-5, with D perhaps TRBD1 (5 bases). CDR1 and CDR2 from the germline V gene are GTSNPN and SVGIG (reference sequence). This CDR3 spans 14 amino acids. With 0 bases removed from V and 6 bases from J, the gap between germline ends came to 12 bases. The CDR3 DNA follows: TGTGCCTGGAGTGTACTGGTCGGGGGTCAGCCCCAGCATTTT. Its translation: CAWSVLVGGQPQHF.

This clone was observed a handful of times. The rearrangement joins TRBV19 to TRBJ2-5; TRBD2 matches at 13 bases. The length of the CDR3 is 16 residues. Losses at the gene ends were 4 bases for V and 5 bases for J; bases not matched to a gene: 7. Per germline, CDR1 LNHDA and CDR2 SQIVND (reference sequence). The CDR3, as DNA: TGTGCCAGTAGTACCGGACTAGCGGGAGTGGAGGAGACCCAGTACTTC. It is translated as CASSTGLAGVEETQYF.

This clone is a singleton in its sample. CDR3 sequence: CASSFSAGVRYEQYF. As DNA, the CDR3 is TGCGCCAGCAGCTTTTCAGCGGGAGTTAGATACGAGCAGTACTTC. The rearrangement links TRBV5-1 to TRBJ2-7, with 8 nucleotides matching TRBD2. Looked up from germline, CDR1 is SGHRS and CDR2 is YFSETQ. The CDR3 runs 15 residues. Unmatched junction bases numbered 8, after V lost 2 bases and J lost 4 bases.